The clone carrying this T cell receptor beta chain came up many times. The sample is drawn from a study of T cells in Graves' hyperthyroidism and ophthalmopathy. Overall study: Peripheral blood specimens were obtained at initial diagnosis, prior to any treatment.

Using RNA transcripts as the source, TCR beta CDR3 regions were amplified. First-round RT-PCR targeting the TCR CDR3 was performed with the HTBI primer set. MiXCR, run by TCRdb on the multiplex PCR reads, gives a single entry per CDR3 protein. The sample records over 450,000 distinct CDR3 sequences, roughly an eighth being singletons. Recently diagnosed hyperthyroidism of less than 2 months' duration affected patients aged 18 to 65. The germline gives CDR1 ENHRY, CDR2 SYGVKD. V lost 10 bases and J 2 bases, leaving 17 bases between the germline ends. This CDR3 region has 15 residues. The TCR originated in a woman younger than 30 with Graves' hyperthyroidism. The chain joins TRBV10-3 to TRBJ2-2; D possibly corresponds to TRBD1 (6 bases). Sequencing used blood. CDR3 residues: CASGRTGHNTGELFF. The CDR3 bases are TGTGCCAGCGGCAGAACAGGGCATAACACCGGGGAGCTGTTTTTT.